This T cell receptor beta chain appears in the sequencing data of a study of blood T cell repertoires in COVID-19 (dated by TCRdb to the early 2020s). With regard to the full study: Samples covering the acute and convalescent phases of COVID-19 were provided by collaborators in the United States, Italy and Spain. The material from the prospective study consisted of cDNA or gDNA derived from T cells, B-cell-depleted T cells, or PBMCs. Deeply sampled blood TCRbeta repertoires from subjects exposed to, actively infected with, or recovered from COVID-19 were included in the dataset. The repertoires were made available in a free public database intended to serve as a resource for research on the immune response to SARS-CoV-2. Samples came from the ongoing ImmuneRACE study (first 160 participants) plus 1,254 subjects from 6 global collaborators. Sample metadata almost always included a de-identified subject ID, COVID-19 status, age in years and sex. Where available, HLA class I and class II types were obtained from metadata supplied by the sample provider rather than from assay-based typing.

Trimming leaves V shorter by 10 bases and J shorter by 2 bases, with the junction holding 4 bases beyond the gene matches. Looking up the germline V gene yields CDR1 KGHDR and CDR2 SFDVKD. The CDR3 measures 13 amino acids from cysteine to phenylalanine. Kept here is only the CDR3 DNA, which spans 39 bases and is read in frame from base 1. The immunoSEQ Assay, a bias-controlled multiplex PCR, was used to amplify TCRbeta CDR3 regions from genomic DNA. Under the source paper's analysis protocol: The number of nucleated cells in each sample was estimated by amplification of reference gene primers within the assay. Sequence reads were collapsed and filtered to measure the absolute abundance of every unique TCRbeta CDR3 rearrangement. For each sample, productive Simpson clonality was calculated as the square root of Simpson's diversity index over productive rearrangements. Sourced from immuneACCESS, this table was stored by TCRdb with only in-frame sequences that have V and J called. A share of the clones is absent; for the studies checked, an unresolved V gene accounts for under half, and the remainder has no known explanation. The DNA was the basis for D and trimming; V, J and clone size are from that table. The sample table lists 250,000 or so clones, 70% to 90% of them with a count of one. The ten largest clones capture 3% of the sample.

Each collaborating institution followed its own protocols to collect whole blood in K2EDTA tubes. For TCRbeta analysis, collaborators shipped samples as frozen whole blood, isolated PBMCs, or DNA extracted from either of those sample types. The investigation overall reported the following: Clinical and demographic metadata were provided uncurated, with the amount varying by source and participant.

As regards this clone: What antigen it recognizes has not been identified. No much larger clone is present one base from it, and per-base qualities are unavailable. The identical CDR3 is also encoded by other nucleotide sequences in the sample.

The TCR was taken from a young man with active or convalescent COVID-19. The V and J genes are TRBV24-1 and TRBJ2-3; 8 of the junction bases match TRBD2. The source material was peripheral blood. The bases read TGTGCCACGGGGCGGGAGGTCACAGATACGCAGTATTTT. It codes for CATGREVTDTQYF.